This T cell receptor beta chain was sequenced during a study of blood T cell repertoires in COVID-19. Background on the study: COVID-19 samples, acute and convalescent, were from the United States, Italy and Spain. Nucleic acid was either cDNA or gDNA, and it came from T cells, B-cell-depleted T cells, or PBMCs.

In the original analysis: From reference gene primer amplification, estimates of nucleated cell counts were derived. The method was immunoSEQ multiplex PCR; TCRdb's version includes in-frame clones alone and lacks a portion of them. V and J calls and clone size are as listed in that table; D and trimming were resolved from the DNA. The sample lists roughly 200,000 clones; approximately 85% were seen once. CDR3 length: 15 residues. In germline, CDR1 is MNHEY, CDR2 SVGEGT. V was cut by 5 bases and J by 6 bases, with 17 bases left in between. The origin of this receptor is a man between 60 and 75 years old with acute or convalescent COVID-19. The chain has TRBV6-2 or TRBV6-3 and TRBJ2-1; weak D call: TRBD2 (6 bases). Sequenced: peripheral blood. The CDR3 reads CASSLGDGRRNEQFF. The CDR3 bases are TGTGCCAGCAGTCTTGGGGACGGGAGACGCAATGAGCAGTTCTTC.